This T cell receptor (beta chain) was profiled in a study of T cells after yellow fever vaccination. Trimming left V 3 bases short and J 6 bases short, with 12 bases between. CDR3 length equals 14 residues. UMIs and a universal primer site were added when TCR cDNA was made by 5'RACE template switching. TCRdb reprocessed the 5' RACE reads via MiXCR and lists one record per CDR3 protein. This table has under 550,000 distinct CDR3 sequences, roughly a fifth appearing once. Regarding the study as a whole: One caveat is that FACS-sorted repertoires could contain abundant clonotypes contaminating from the bulk population. A small proportion of clonotypes was detected in both the CD4 and CD8 compartments. The booster saw the reappearance of most primary-vaccination clones (around 95% CD4, 80% to 90% CD8).

This clonotype showed up just a few times. Its antigen is as yet unknown. The chain links TRBV12-3 or TRBV12-4 to TRBJ1-5, with D uncertain. Sample: PBMCs, taken 21 days after the first yellow fever vaccination. This TCR was sampled from a man younger than 30 who received the YFV17D yellow fever vaccine. CDR3 nucleotide sequence: TGTGCCAGCAGTTTGTGGAGCGGCGGTCAGCCCCAGCATTTT. The encoded protein is CASSLWSGGQPQHF.